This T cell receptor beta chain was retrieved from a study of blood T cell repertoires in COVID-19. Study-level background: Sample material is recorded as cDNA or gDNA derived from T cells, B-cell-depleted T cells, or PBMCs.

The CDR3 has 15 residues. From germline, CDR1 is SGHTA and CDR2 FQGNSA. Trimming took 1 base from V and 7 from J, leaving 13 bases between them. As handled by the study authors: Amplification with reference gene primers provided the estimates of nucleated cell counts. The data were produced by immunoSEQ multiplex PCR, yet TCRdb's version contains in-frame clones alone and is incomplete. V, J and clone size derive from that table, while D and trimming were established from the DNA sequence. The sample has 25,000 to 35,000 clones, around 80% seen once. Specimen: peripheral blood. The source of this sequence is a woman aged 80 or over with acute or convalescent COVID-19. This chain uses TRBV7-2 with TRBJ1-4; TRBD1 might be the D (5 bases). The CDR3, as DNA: TGTGCCAGCAGCTTAGGGGGCCAGGCAACTGAAAAACTGTTTTTT. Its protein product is CASSLGGQATEKLFF. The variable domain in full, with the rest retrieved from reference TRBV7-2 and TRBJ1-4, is GAGVSQSPSNKVTEKGKDVELRCDPISGHTALYWYRQSLGQGLEFLIYFQGNSAPDKSGLPSDRFSAERTGGSVSTLTIQRTQQEDSAVYLCASSLGGQATEKLFFGSGTQLSVL.